This TCR beta chain is drawn from a study of T cell clonality in common variable immunodeficiency. Germline assignment: CDR1 KGHSH and CDR2 LQKENI. CDR3 length: 18 amino acids. Deletions cut 2 bases from V and 7 bases from J, with 26 bases between. Study-wide results and limits: Shared TCRbeta clones were fewer between CVID subjects than controls. CVID subjects showed higher TCRbeta clonality than healthy controls. Fewer deletions and N-nucleotide insertions were reportedly seen in common variable immunodeficiency TCR beta sequences.

Worth noting for this clone: Its antigen is unidentified. Sequencing ends 3 residues short of the CDR3 end; the germline J gene provides the rest.

Equal genomic DNA amounts from CVID and control samples were sequenced. This table comes from immunoSEQ multiplex PCR, and its TCRdb copy is limited to in-frame clones, with some not included. This repertoire holds 35,000 to 45,000 clones, and none appear only once. The chain carries TRBV18 and TRBJ1-2, with D perhaps matching TRBD1 (6 bases). The sequence came from a person aged 18 to 70 in good health. Sample: peripheral blood mononuclear cells. The part of the CDR3 DNA that was read is TGTGCCAGCTCACCATATGATCTCGACGGAGGACAGAAAAGTGGC. As protein: CASSPYDLDGGQKSG. The complete CDR3 sequence is CASSPYDLDGGQKSGYTF.